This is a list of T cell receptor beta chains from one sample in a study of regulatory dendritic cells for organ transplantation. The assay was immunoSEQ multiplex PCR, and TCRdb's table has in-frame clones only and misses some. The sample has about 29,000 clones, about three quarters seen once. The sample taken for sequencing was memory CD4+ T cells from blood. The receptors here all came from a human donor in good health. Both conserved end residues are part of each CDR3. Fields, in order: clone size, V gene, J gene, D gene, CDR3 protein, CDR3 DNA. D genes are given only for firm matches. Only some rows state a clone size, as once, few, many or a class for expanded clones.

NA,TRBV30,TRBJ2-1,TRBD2,CAWSVGLAGLNEQFF,TGTGCCTGGAGTGTTGGACTAGCGGGGCTTAATGAGCAGTTCTTC
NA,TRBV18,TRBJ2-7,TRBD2,CASSPVNSGRSYEQYF,TGTGCCAGCTCACCTGTAAATAGCGGGAGGTCGTACGAGCAGTACTTC
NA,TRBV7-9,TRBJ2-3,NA,CASSFYLERRLTVLTTQYF,TGTGCCAGCAGCTTTTATTTGGAACGAAGACTTACAGTACTAACTACGCAGTATTTT
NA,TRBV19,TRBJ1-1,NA,CASRETGNTEAFF,TGTGCCAGTAGAGAGACAGGGAACACTGAAGCTTTCTTT
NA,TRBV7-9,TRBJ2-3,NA,CASSLEGGQPQYF,TGTGCCAGCAGCTTAGAGGGGGGACAGCCCCAGTATTTT
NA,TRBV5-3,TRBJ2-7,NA,CARSLLSGLYYEQYF,TGTGCCAGAAGCTTGTTAAGCGGGCTATACTACGAGCAGTACTTC
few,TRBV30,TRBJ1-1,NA,CAWSVTGFNTEAFF,TGTGCCTGGAGTGTGACAGGCTTTAACACTGAAGCTTTCTTT
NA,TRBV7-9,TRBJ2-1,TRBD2,CASSLSTSGRGNEQFF,TGTGCCAGCAGCCTGTCTACTAGCGGGAGGGGCAATGAGCAGTTCTTC
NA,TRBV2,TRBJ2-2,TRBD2,CASSGEGTGELFF,TGTGCCAGCAGTGGGGAGGGGACCGGGGAGCTGTTTTTT
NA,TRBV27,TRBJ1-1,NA,CASSLEWFTEAFF,TGTGCCAGCAGTTTAGAGTGGTTCACTGAAGCTTTCTTT
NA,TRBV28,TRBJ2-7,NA,CASRPSGTSSYEQYF,TGTGCCAGCAGACCCTCCGGAACCAGCTCCTACGAGCAGTACTTC
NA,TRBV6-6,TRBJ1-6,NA,CASGLGRDNSPLHF,TGTGCCAGCGGCTTGGGACGGGATAATTCACCCCTCCACTTT
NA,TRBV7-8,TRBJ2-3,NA,CASSLPHRGRVSTDTQYF,TGTGCCAGCAGCTTACCCCACCGGGGCAGGGTTAGCACAGATACGCAGTATTTT
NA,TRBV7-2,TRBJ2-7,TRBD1,CASSAGQGIAYEQYF,TGTGCCAGCAGCGCAGGACAGGGTATAGCATACGAGCAGTACTTC
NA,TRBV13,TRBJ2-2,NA,CASSWARGPGELFF,TGTGCCAGCAGCTGGGCGCGGGGGCCCGGGGAGCTGTTTTTT
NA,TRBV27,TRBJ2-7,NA,CASSDMTTAYEQYF,TGTGCCAGCAGTGACATGACTACTGCCTACGAGCAGTACTTC
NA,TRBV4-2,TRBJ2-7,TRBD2,CASSQGRASGGHEQYF,TGTGCCAGCAGCCAAGGGCGGGCTAGCGGAGGTCACGAGCAGTACTTC
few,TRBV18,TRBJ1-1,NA,CASSPSMNTEAFF,TGTGCCAGCTCACCGTCTATGAACACTGAAGCTTTCTTT
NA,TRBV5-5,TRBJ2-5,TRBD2,CASSFQAGGYLETQYF,TGTGCCAGCAGCTTCCAAGCGGGAGGGTATTTGGAGACCCAGTACTTC
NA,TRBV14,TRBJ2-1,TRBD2,CASSQGAGGHVVQFF,TGTGCCAGCAGCCAAGGTGCGGGGGGGCATGTCGTGCAGTTCTTC